The 25 T cell receptor beta chains below come from one sample, sequenced in a study of T cell changes during pregnancy in multiple sclerosis. Sequencing was performed with immunoSEQ multiplex PCR; in TCRdb, only in-frame clones are kept and a portion is missing. This table has around 40,000 clones, 92% appearing once. The sample in question was CD4+ T cells from peripheral blood mononuclear cells, obtained in the third trimester of pregnancy. These receptor sequences come from a female donor with multiple sclerosis, enrolled in a pregnancy study.

This clone has just one count. CDR3 sequence reads: CASSSQGVTEAFF. In DNA form, the CDR3 reads TGTGCCAGCAGCTCACAGGGAGTCACTGAAGCTTTCTTT. The gene calls are TRBV6-4 and TRBJ1-1; perhaps TRBD1 as D (6 bases). The V gene lost 6 bases and the J gene lost 4 bases, with 12 bases spanning the gap. CDR3 length equals 13 residues. Germline values: CDR1 MRHNA, CDR2 SNTAGT.

The gene calls are TRBV30 and TRBJ2-3, with D possibly TRBD1 on 5 matching bases. The V gene lost 2 bases and the J gene lost 4 bases, with 7 bases spanning the gap. CDR1 GTSNPN and CDR2 SVGIG come from the germline V gene (reference sequence). The CDR3 length is 12 residues. In DNA form, the CDR3 reads TGTGCCTGGAGTATGACAGCAGATACGCAGTATTTT. Protein product: CAWSMTADTQYF.

This clone was detected only a few times. This chain's CDR3 is CASLVPGTANTGELFF. The CDR3 DNA sequence: TGTGCCAGTTTGGTTCCCGGGACAGCGAACACCGGGGAGCTGTTTTTT. The V and J genes are TRBV19 and TRBJ2-2; TRBD1 matches at 7 bases. V was clipped by 8 bases and J by 0 bases; unmatched bases: 9. This CDR3 spans 16 amino acids. Germline loops: CDR1 LNHDA, CDR2 SQIVND (reference sequence).

The V and J genes are TRBV7-9 and TRBJ2-5, with 10 bases that match TRBD2. With V trimmed by 5 bases and J by 2 bases, 11 bases remained unmatched. This CDR3 spans 17 amino acids. The germline V gene encodes CDR1 SEHNR and CDR2 FQNEAQ (reference sequence). The CDR3 nucleotides read TGTGCCAGCAGCCCGTATGCGGGGACTAGCGAGCAAGAGACCCAGTACTTC. Protein product: CASSPYAGTSEQETQYF.

The chain carries TRBV5-1 and TRBJ2-7; tentative D call: TRBD2 (5 bases). Germline lookup yields CDR1 SGHRS and CDR2 YFSETQ. V gave up 4 bases and J gave up 4 bases, with 12 bases separating them. This CDR3 is built from 13 residues. The CDR3 protein is CASSPGVGYEQYF. The CDR3 bases are TGCGCCAGCAGCCCCGGGGTTGGGTACGAGCAGTACTTC.

This clone was found once. V gene TRBV4-1 combines with J gene TRBJ2-1, with 9 nucleotides matching TRBD2. V gave up 0 bases and J gave up 1 base; unmatched junction bases: 4. From germline, CDR1 is MGHRA and CDR2 YSYEKL. There are 17 residues in the CDR3. The CDR3 region is CASSQDPSGTSYNEQFF. For the CDR3, the DNA is TGCGCCAGCAGCCAAGATCCTAGCGGGACTTCCTACAATGAGCAGTTCTTC.

The chain recombines TRBV5-1 with TRBJ2-5, with TRBD1 matching 9 bases. Trimming took 2 bases from V and 5 from J; bases not matched to a gene: 4. Germline CDR1 reads SGHRS; CDR2 reads YFSETQ. The CDR3 is 14 amino acids. As DNA, the CDR3 is TGCGCCAGCAGCTTACAGGGGGCCGGGGAGACCCAGTACTTC. As protein: CASSLQGAGETQYF. Variable domain in full (rest from reference TRBV5-1 and TRBJ2-5): KAGVTQTPRYLIKTRGQQVTLSCSPISGHRSVSWYQQTPGQGLQFLFEYFSETQRNKGNFPGRFSGRQFSNSRSEMNVSTLELGDSALYLCASSLQGAGETQYFGPGTRLLVL.

This chain joins TRBV7-2 and TRBJ1-2; TRBD1 might be the D (6 bases). The CDR3 runs to 13 residues. V lost 3 bases, J lost 5 bases, and 10 bases lay in between. Germline CDR1 reads SGHTA; CDR2 reads FQGNSA. CDR3 protein: CASSFTGQYGYTF. CDR3 nucleotides: TGTGCCAGCAGCTTTACCGGACAGTATGGCTACACCTTC.

CDR3 residues: CLVAAYRDTEAFF. The CDR3 bases are TGCCTCGTTGCCGCCTATCGGGACACTGAAGCTTTCTTT. This chain connects TRBV29-1 to TRBJ1-1; no reliable D call. Germline V CDR1 and CDR2: SQVTM, ANQGSEA. This CDR3 spans 13 amino acids.

The gene calls are TRBV29-1 and TRBJ1-1; D may be TRBD1 (6 bases). The CDR3 has 13 residues. V dropped 0 bases and J dropped 6 bases, with 11 bases sitting between them. Looked up from germline, CDR1 is SQVTM and CDR2 is ANQGSEA. The chain's CDR3 is CSVEDTGSPEAFF. The CDR3 nucleotides are TGCAGCGTTGAAGATACAGGGAGCCCTGAAGCTTTCTTT. Complete variable domain (other parts from reference TRBV29-1 and TRBJ1-1): SAVISQKPSRDICQRGTSLTIQCQVDSQVTMMFWYRQQPGQSLTLIATANQGSEATYESGFVIDKFPISRPNLTFSTLTVSNMSPEDSSIYLCSVEDTGSPEAFFGQGTRLTVV.

The chain recombines TRBV7-6 with TRBJ2-7; a possible D gene is TRBD2 (5 bases). Germline V gene data show CDR1 as SGHVS and CDR2 as FNYEAQ. The CDR3 totals 13 residues. V lost 7 bases and J 7 bases, leaving 17 bases between the germline ends. The CDR3 coding sequence is TGTGCCAGCACCCCGACGGGGTCAGGAGAGCAGTACTTC. Translating gives CASTPTGSGEQYF.

The gene calls are TRBV6-6 and TRBJ1-2; 7 nucleotides match TRBD1. Germline lookup yields CDR1 MNHNY and CDR2 SVGAGI (reference sequence). The CDR3 extends over 11 amino acids. The J segment lost 8 bases and the V segment lost 7 bases, leaving 4 bases of the junction unmatched. CDR3 loop: CASTDRVGYTF. As DNA, the CDR3 is TGTGCCAGCACCGACAGGGTCGGCTACACCTTC.

The V gene is TRBV19, the J gene TRBJ2-1, with TRBD2 matching 10 bases. The CDR3 is 16 amino acids. Losses at the gene ends were 4 bases for V and 4 bases for J; bases not matched to a gene: 7. CDR1 LNHDA and CDR2 SQIVND come from the germline V gene (reference sequence). For the CDR3, the DNA is TGTGCCAGTAGTAGTCTAGCGGGAGATCTATACAATGAGCAGTTCTTC. It translates to CASSSLAGDLYNEQFF.

The V call is TRBV5-1, the J call TRBJ1-3, with D unclear. The CDR3 is 12 amino acids. Germline V gives CDR1 SGHRS, CDR2 YFSETQ. Trimming cost V 3 bases and J 8 bases, with 9 bases left between them. CDR3 sequence reads: CASSSIGDTIYF. CDR3 in DNA: TGCGCCAGCAGCTCGATAGGAGACACCATATATTTT.

The chain couples TRBV6-5 to TRBJ1-1, with TRBD1 as a possible D gene (5 bases). CDR3 length: 13 residues. Per the germline V gene, CDR1 is MNHEY and CDR2 is SVGAGI. Trimming removed 0 bases at V and 5 bases at J, with 7 bases between. The CDR3 loop reads CASSYSGGTEAFF. The CDR3 coding sequence is TGTGCCAGCAGTTACTCTGGGGGGACTGAAGCTTTCTTT.

The chain employs TRBV5-1 and TRBJ2-7; the D is unclear. V lost 0 bases and J 8 bases, leaving 18 bases between the germline ends. Germline CDR1 reads SGHRS; CDR2 reads YFSETQ. This CDR3 has 15 amino acids. The DNA of the CDR3 is TGCGCCAGCAGCTTGGTAAACAGACCACCTACGAAGCAGTACTTC. Encoded protein: CASSLVNRPPTKQYF.

This clone was recorded a few times. The chain employs TRBV25-1 and TRBJ1-1, with TRBD1 identical over 8 bases. This CDR3 has 12 residues. The trim removed 7 bases at V and 6 bases at J, leaving 4 bases unmatched. Germline CDR1 reads MGHDK; CDR2 reads SYGVNS. DNA of the CDR3: TGTGCCAGCACCCTGACAGGGGCTGAAGCTTTCTTT. Its protein is CASTLTGAEAFF.

The chain links TRBV29-1 to TRBJ1-5; D might be TRBD1 (5 bases). Trimming shortened V by 6 bases and J by 0 bases, and 12 bases separated the two germline ends. Germline-derived CDR1 and CDR2 are SQVTM and ANQGSEA. The CDR3 has 14 amino acids. CDR3 sequence: CSVADIDSNQPQHF. The CDR3 DNA sequence: TGCAGCGTCGCGGACATCGATAGCAATCAGCCCCAGCATTTT.

V usage is TRBV2 and J usage is TRBJ1-1, with TRBD1 matching over 7 bases. Germline V lookup: CDR1 SNHLY, CDR2 FYNNEI. The CDR3 is 13 amino acids. The V segment lost 8 bases and the J segment 1 base; nucleotides outside the gene matches: 4. The CDR3: CASYRDRNTEAFF. The CDR3 nucleotides read TGTGCCAGCTACCGGGACAGGAACACTGAAGCTTTCTTT.

V gene TRBV12-5 combines with J gene TRBJ1-1; D unresolved. Germline CDR1 is LGHNT and CDR2 is FRNRAP. Trimming removed 4 bases from V and 6 bases from J, with 21 bases in between. The CDR3 is made up of 16 amino acids. The CDR3 bases are TGTGCTAGTGGTTCGCCGCCGGACTTACCTTGGTCTGAAGCTTTCTTT. Protein sequence: CASGSPPDLPWSEAFF.

The V call is TRBV5-5, the J call TRBJ2-1, with D maybe TRBD2 (5 bases). The CDR3 has 13 residues. The germline gives CDR1 SGHKS, CDR2 YYEKEE (reference sequence). V was clipped by 2 bases and J by 7 bases, with 10 bases between them. The CDR3 DNA follows: TGTGCCAGCAGCTTCCTAGCTCAAAATGAGCAGTTCTTC. Its translation: CASSFLAQNEQFF.

This sequence joins TRBV18 and TRBJ2-3; D gene unclear. Germline loops: CDR1 KGHSH, CDR2 LQKENI. The V gene lost 1 base and the J gene lost 0 bases, with 8 bases spanning the gap. The CDR3 sequence is 15 residues long. The CDR3 loop is CASSPRQDSTDTQYF. Written as DNA, the CDR3 is TGTGCCAGCTCACCACGGCAGGATAGCACAGATACGCAGTATTTT. The whole variable domain, remainder taken from reference TRBV18 and TRBJ2-3, is NAGVMQNPRHLVRRRGQEARLRCSPMKGHSHVYWYRQLPEEGLKFMVYLQKENIIDESGMPKERFSAEFPKEGPSILRIQQVVRGDSAAYFCASSPRQDSTDTQYFGPGTRLTVL.

The V gene is TRBV10-3, the J gene TRBJ1-5; D might be TRBD1 (5 bases). CDR3 length: 14 residues. Germline CDR1 ENHRY, CDR2 SYGVKD. Trimming cost V 0 bases and J 4 bases, with 7 bases left between them. CDR3 nucleotides: TGTGCCATCAGTGAGTCGGGGGGGAATCAGCCCCAGCATTTT. It yields the protein CAISESGGNQPQHF.

The V gene is TRBV18, the J gene TRBJ2-1; 10 bases are shared with TRBD2. The germline gives CDR1 KGHSH, CDR2 LQKENI. This CDR3 is built from 15 residues. J gave up 7 bases and V 0 bases, and 3 bases lay outside the gene matches. The CDR3 region is CASSPPGLALNEQFF. CDR3 DNA sequence: TGTGCCAGCTCACCACCGGGACTAGCGCTAAATGAGCAGTTCTTC.

The rearrangement links TRBV4-3 to TRBJ1-5; no firm D call. This CDR3 has 14 residues. The V end lost 1 base, the J end lost 4 bases, and 8 bases lay between the germline ends. CDR1 and CDR2 from the germline V gene are LGHNA and YSLEER. In DNA form, the CDR3 reads TGCGCCAGCAGCCAAGGACTGTTAAATCAGCCCCAGCATTTT. It is translated as CASSQGLLNQPQHF.